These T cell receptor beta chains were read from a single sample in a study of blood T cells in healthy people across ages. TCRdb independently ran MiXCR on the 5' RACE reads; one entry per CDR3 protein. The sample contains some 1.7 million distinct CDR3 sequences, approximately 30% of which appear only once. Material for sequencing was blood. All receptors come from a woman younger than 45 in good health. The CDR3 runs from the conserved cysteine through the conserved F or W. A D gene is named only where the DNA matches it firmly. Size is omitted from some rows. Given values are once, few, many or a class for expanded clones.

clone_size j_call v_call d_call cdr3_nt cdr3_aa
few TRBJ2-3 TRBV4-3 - TGCGCCAGCAGCCAAGGGCGGGACGTCACAGATACGCAGTATTTT CASSQGRDVTDTQYF
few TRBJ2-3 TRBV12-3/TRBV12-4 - TGTGCCAGCAGCCCTTTTGACAGAGGCACAGATACGCAGTATTTT CASSPFDRGTDTQYF
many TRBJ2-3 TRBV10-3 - TGTGCCATCAGTTCCCAGGGAACAGATACGCAGTATTTT CAISSQGTDTQYF
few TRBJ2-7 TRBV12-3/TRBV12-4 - TGTGCCAGCACCGAGGGGAGTGGCGAGCAGTACTTC CASTEGSGEQYF
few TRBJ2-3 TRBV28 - TGTGCCAGCAGTTTCCTCCTCACAGATACGCAGTATTTT CASSFLLTDTQYF
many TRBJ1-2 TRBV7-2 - TGTGCCAGCAGCTTAGAACAGGGAAGCAGCTACACCTTC CASSLEQGSSYTF
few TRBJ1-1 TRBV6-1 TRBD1 TGTGCCAGCAGTGTCAGTGCAGGGGGCCAGGCTTTCTTT CASSVSAGGQAFF
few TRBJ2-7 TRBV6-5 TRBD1 TGTGCCAGCAGTTACTTCGGGACAGGGGGCGAGCAGTACTTC CASSYFGTGGEQYF
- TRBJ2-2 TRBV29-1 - TGCAGCGTTTATAACACCGGGGAGCTGTTTTTT CSVYNTGELFF
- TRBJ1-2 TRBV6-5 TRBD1 TGTGCCAGCAGCCCCGAATGGACAGGGCTGGGCTACACCTTC CASSPEWTGLGYTF
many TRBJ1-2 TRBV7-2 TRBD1 TGTGCCAGCAGCCTGGGACAGGGCCCTAACTATGGCTACACCTTC CASSLGQGPNYGYTF
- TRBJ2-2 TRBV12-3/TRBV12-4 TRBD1 TGTGCCAGCAGTTTAACAGGGGACCACACCGGGGAGCTGTTTTTT CASSLTGDHTGELFF
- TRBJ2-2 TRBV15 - TGTGCCACCAGCAGCCAATGGGGGGAGGCCCACCTCCAGAACACCGGGGAGCTGTTTTTT CATSSQWGEAHLQNTGELFF
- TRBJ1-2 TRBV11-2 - TGTGCCAGCAGTCGCCTAGCGGACAGAAACTATGGCTACACCTTC CASSRLADRNYGYTF
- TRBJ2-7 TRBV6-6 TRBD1 TGTGCCGTCAGCCGGACAGGGGGCGAGCAGTACTTC CAVSRTGGEQYF
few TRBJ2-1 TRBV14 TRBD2 TGTGCCAGCAGCCCACAACTAGCGGGAGGGCCAGCTGAGCAGTTCTTC CASSPQLAGGPAEQFF
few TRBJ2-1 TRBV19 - TGTGCCACCGAGGGGAGAGGTCTTGATGAGCAGTTCTTC CATEGRGLDEQFF
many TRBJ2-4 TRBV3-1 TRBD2 TGTGCCAGCAGCCAAGTTTTAGGCGCGGGAGTTGAAAACATTCAGTACTTC CASSQVLGAGVENIQYF
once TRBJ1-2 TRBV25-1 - TGTGCCAGCAGGGTAACAGGGACGGGAGGCTACACCTTC CASRVTGTGGYTF
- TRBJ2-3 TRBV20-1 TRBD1 TGCAGTGCTAGAGCCACAGGGGGCGGCACAGATACGCAGTATTTT CSARATGGGTDTQYF
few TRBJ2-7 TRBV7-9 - TGTGCCAGCAGCGCGCCTACCGGGACCGTATCCTACGAGCAGTACTTC CASSAPTGTVSYEQYF
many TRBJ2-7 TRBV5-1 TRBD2 TGTGCCAGCAGTCGAGGGGAGGGCGAGCAGTACTTC CASSRGEGEQYF
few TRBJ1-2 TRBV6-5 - TGTACCAGCAGTTACCTCCTTTCCGGGACAAATTATGTAGGCTACACCTTC CTSSYLLSGTNYVGYTF
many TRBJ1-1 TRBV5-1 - TGCGCCAGCAGCTTTCGCCAGGGAGGCACTGAAGCTTTCTTT CASSFRQGGTEAFF
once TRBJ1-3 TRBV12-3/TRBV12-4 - TGTGCCAGCAGTCCACACGACTCTGGAAACACCATATATTTT CASSPHDSGNTIYF
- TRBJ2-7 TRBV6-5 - TGTGCCAGCAGTTACTCGGGGGGGGCCGCAAGCTCCTACGAGCAGTACTTC CASSYSGGAASSYEQYF
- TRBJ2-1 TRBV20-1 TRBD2 TGCAGTGCCGGACTAGCGGGAGAAGGCAATGAGCAGTTCTTC CSAGLAGEGNEQFF
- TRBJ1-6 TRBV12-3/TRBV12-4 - TGTGCCAGCAGTTCCAACAGGGACTCACCCCTCCACTTT CASSSNRDSPLHF
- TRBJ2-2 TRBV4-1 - TGCGCCAGCAGCCAAGAAGGGACCCTGAACACCGGGGAGCTGTTTTTT CASSQEGTLNTGELFF
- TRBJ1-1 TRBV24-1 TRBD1 TGTGCCACCAGTGATTCGGGACAGAGAGCTTTCTTT CATSDSGQRAFF
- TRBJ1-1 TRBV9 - TGTGCCAGCAGCGTAGCTCAAACAGGAACTGAAGCTTTCTTT CASSVAQTGTEAFF
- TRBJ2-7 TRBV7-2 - TGTGCCAGCGGCTTAGACGGAAGGCTCTACGAGCAGTACTTC CASGLDGRLYEQYF
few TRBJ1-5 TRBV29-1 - TGCAGCGCAGGACCGTCAGAGGGTCAGCCCCAGCATTTT CSAGPSEGQPQHF
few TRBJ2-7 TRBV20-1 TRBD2 TGCAGTGCTAGATCTCCGGGACTAGCGGGAGACGAGCAGTACTTC CSARSPGLAGDEQYF
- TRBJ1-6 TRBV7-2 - TGTGCCAGCAGCTCGCCAGGGACCGCCGTTAAGTATTCACCCCTCCACTTT CASSSPGTAVKYSPLHF
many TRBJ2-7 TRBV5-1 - TGCGCCAGCTATTATGGGGCAGAGGCCTACGAGCAGTACTTC CASYYGAEAYEQYF
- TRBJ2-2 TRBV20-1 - TGCAGTGCTAGTTCGACAGGTGACACCGGGGAGCTGTTTTTT CSASSTGDTGELFF
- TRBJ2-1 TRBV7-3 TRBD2 TGTGCCAGCAGCTTAAGCGGGAGGGCCATGTCTAAACAAAATGAGCAGTTCTTC CASSLSGRAMSKQNEQFF
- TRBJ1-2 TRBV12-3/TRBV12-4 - TGTGCCAGCAGTTTAGCGTCGGGAGGCTACACCTTC CASSLASGGYTF
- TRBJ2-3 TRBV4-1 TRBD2 TGCGCCAGCAGCCAAGGACTAGCGGATTTCACAGATACGCAGTATTTT CASSQGLADFTDTQYF
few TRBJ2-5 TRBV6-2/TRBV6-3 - TGTGCCAGCAGACACCCCGGGGGACCGCAAGAGACCCAGTACTTC CASRHPGGPQETQYF
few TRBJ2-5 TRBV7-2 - TGTGCCAGCAGGCGAGACTTGGGTGCCCAGTACTTC CASRRDLGAQYF
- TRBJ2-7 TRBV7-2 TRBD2 TGTGCCAGCAGCTCTAGCGGGAGGGCGGGTGAGCAGTACTTC CASSSSGRAGEQYF
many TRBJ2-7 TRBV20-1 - TGCAGTGCTCCCCGTGGTAGCGGCTACGAGCAGTACTTC CSAPRGSGYEQYF
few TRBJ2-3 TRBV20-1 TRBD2 TGCAGTGCTCTACTACTACAAGCGGGGGGGGAAGATACGCAGTATTTT CSALLLQAGGEDTQYF
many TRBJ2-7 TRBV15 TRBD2 TGTGCCACCAGCAGTCCCCTTTTTATAGCGGGAGGGTTCGAGCAGTACTTC CATSSPLFIAGGFEQYF
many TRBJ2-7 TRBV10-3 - TGTGCCATCAGTGATGCAGGGGGGGGTTTTCCCCACGAGCAGTACTTC CAISDAGGGFPHEQYF
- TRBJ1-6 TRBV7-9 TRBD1 TGTGCCAGCAGCTCGCAGGACAGGACGGGCTATAATTCACCCCTCCACTTT CASSSQDRTGYNSPLHF
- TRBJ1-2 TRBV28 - TGTGCCAGCAGTTTATTTGCGGGGGTAAACTATGGCTACACCTTC CASSLFAGVNYGYTF
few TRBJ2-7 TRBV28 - TGTGCCAGCAGTTTTCGTGGCTGGCGGGACGAGCAGTACTTC CASSFRGWRDEQYF
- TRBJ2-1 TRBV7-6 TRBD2 TGTGCCAGCAGCTTAGTGGCTAGCGGATTCCCCCCCAATGAGCAGTTCTTC CASSLVASGFPPNEQFF
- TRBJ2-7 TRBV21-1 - TGTGCCATCACGGATTCTATCCCCTCCTACGAGCAGTACTTC CAITDSIPSYEQYF
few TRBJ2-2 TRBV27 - TGTGCCAGCAGTCGCAAAGCGTCCGGGGAGCTGTTTTTT CASSRKASGELFF
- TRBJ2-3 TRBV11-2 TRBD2 TGTGCCAGCAGCTTAGACCGAGCGGGAGTTTCTGATGCGCAGTATTTT CASSLDRAGVSDAQYF
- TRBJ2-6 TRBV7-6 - TGTGCCAGCAGCTTAAGTGGGGTATCCTTCTCTGGGGCCAACGTCCTGACTTTC CASSLSGVSFSGANVLTF
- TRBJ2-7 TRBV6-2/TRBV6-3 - TGTGCCAGCACAAGCGACCTCCGCTTAGAGCAGTACTTC CASTSDLRLEQYF
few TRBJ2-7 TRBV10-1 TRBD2 TGCGCCAGCAGTGTGGCTAGCGGGAGAGAGCAGTACTTC CASSVASGREQYF